This is a list of T cell receptor beta chains from one sample in a study of T cell repertoires in cytomegalovirus infection. TCRdb processed the reads anew with MiXCR; each CDR3 protein has one entry. Of over 300,000 distinct CDR3 sequences listed, more than 8% were seen once; the top ten hold 4.3%. The sample consisted of PBMCs. The origin of the receptors is a human donor in good health (CMV status not recorded). Some clones in this sample may be carry-over from other donors' samples. CDR3s include the opening cysteine and the closing phenylalanine or tryptophan. The D gene is left open where the match is weak. Clone sizes are given selectively: once, few, many, or a class where the clone is expanded.

NA TRBJ2-5 NA TRBV12-3/TRBV12-4 CASSFSGALETQYF TGTGCCAGCAGTTTTTCGGGGGCGTTGGAGACCCAGTACTTC
many TRBJ1-2 NA TRBV11-2 CASSLDLLSPGGFNYGYTF TGTGCCAGCAGCTTAGATCTGTTGAGCCCCGGAGGATTTAACTATGGCTACACCTTC
few TRBJ2-1 TRBD2 TRBV3-1 CASSHRGARGRAPNEQFF TGTGCCAGCAGCCACCGGGGGGCACGCGGGAGGGCCCCTAATGAGCAGTTCTTC
NA TRBJ1-5 TRBD1 TRBV12-3/TRBV12-4 CASSRDRGLQPQHF TGTGCCAGCAGTAGGGACAGGGGGCTTCAGCCCCAGCATTTT
many TRBJ2-3 TRBD2 TRBV7-2 CASSLEAGVDTQYF TGTGCCAGCAGCTTAGAGGCGGGGGTTGATACGCAGTATTTT
NA TRBJ2-1 NA TRBV30 CAWSGLQGTTYNEQFF TGTGCCTGGAGTGGCCTCCAAGGGACAACCTACAATGAGCAGTTCTTC
few TRBJ2-1 TRBD2 TRBV29-1 CSAPGTSGYNEQFF TGCAGCGCACCCGGGACTAGCGGATACAATGAGCAGTTCTTC
NA TRBJ1-5 NA TRBV12-3/TRBV12-4 CASSRGGRPQHF TGTGCCAGCAGTCGGGGCGGGAGGCCCCAGCATTTT
few TRBJ2-7 TRBD2 TRBV2 CAGARGVSYEQYF TGTGCCGGGGCTCGGGGGGTATCCTACGAGCAGTACTTC
many TRBJ1-2 TRBD1 TRBV6-1 CASSPTGQGYGYTF TGTGCCAGCAGCCCCACCGGACAGGGTTATGGCTACACCTTC
few TRBJ2-7 NA TRBV6-2/TRBV6-3 CASRAGVSYEQYF TGTGCCAGCAGGGCTGGGGTGTCCTACGAGCAGTACTTC